This T cell receptor beta chain was sequenced in a study of T cell responses to AZD1222 COVID-19 vaccine. Profiled with immunoSEQ multiplex PCR; TCRdb holds only in-frame clones, not every one. Here the sample spans some 150,000 clones, 75% to 85% being singletons. The V and J ends lost 0 bases and 5 bases respectively, with 25 bases between them. This CDR3 comprises 19 residues. Per the germline V gene, CDR1 is LGHDT and CDR2 is YNNKEL (reference sequence). Points from the study as a whole: Spike was spanned by vaccine-associated CD4 TCRs, with dominance at 160-218 and 743-854.

As for this clone: Its antigen remains unknown.

Specimen: peripheral blood, collected on day 0 of MenACWY control vaccination. The receptor was derived from an adult in good health. J is TRBJ1-2 and V is TRBV3-1 (or the pseudogene TRBV3-2), with D tentatively TRBD1 (6 bases). CDR3 region: CASSQDRRGSQARPYGYTF. The CDR3 region has the DNA TGTGCCAGCAGCCAAGATCGGAGGGGGTCCCAGGCGCGCCCGTATGGCTACACCTTC.